This TCR beta chain was captured in a study of Graves' ophthalmopathy and Graves' hyperthyroidism listed by TCRdb under 2018. For context, the study as a whole: A patient counted as having stable hyperthyroidism if there was no progression to ophthalmopathy within 18 months of follow-up. To tell Graves' ophthalmopathy apart from Graves' hyperthyroidism, and to predict which patients would progress to ophthalmopathy, the study relied on TCR beta repertoire signatures. To explore V-J signatures distinguishing ophthalmopathy from hyperthyroidism, a discovery set of under 110 patients (fewer than 45 ophthalmopathy, around 55 stable hyperthyroidism) was enrolled. Following sample collection, hyperthyroidism patients were given methimazole at a starting dose of 30 mg daily, and ophthalmopathy patients were given high-dose intravenous methylprednisolone. T-cell repertoires of thyroid tissue and blood were compared in 5 or 6 hyperthyroidism patients. In total, 135 blood samples were TCR-sequenced: approximately 42 ophthalmopathy, roughly 80 hyperthyroidism and 17 hyperthyroidism-to-ophthalmopathy patients. An independent validation cohort comprised 18 hyperthyroidism patients and some 16 patients who later progressed from hyperthyroidism to ophthalmopathy.

This clonotype was counted many times. The specificity of this receptor is unknown. No quality values exist for individual bases; no much larger clone is one base distant. TCR beta CDR3 regions were amplified from RNA transcripts for repertoire sequencing. The first round of RT-PCR was done with HTBI primers and the Qiagen OneStep RT-PCR kit, and was followed by a second round of multiplex PCR, then size selection and purification. Libraries were sequenced on an Illumina HiSeq2000 using paired-end 100 bp reads. As for how the authors treated the data: SOAPnuke was used to process the reads, throwing out any read that had adapters, had uncalled bases, had a mean Phred below 15, or lacked an exact constant-primer or identifier match. High-quality paired reads were merged with COPE v1.2.5. Clonotypes were defined as unique nucleotide sequences and were aligned to IMGT TRB V, D and J references using MiTCR v1.1. Only V-J combinations with frequency above 0.0001 were analysed, covering 99.2% of repertoires. For each V-J combination, a TCR clonal expansion and chaos score was defined as the ratio of F50 clonal expansion to chaos observed in the TCRdist matrix. Welch's t-statistics and random forest were used to narrow the features down to over ten V-J combinations, which were then fed into a naive Bayes classifier. Thyroid-blood repertoire similarity was quantified with the Morisita-Horn index. TCRdb reran the public reads through fastp at Q25 and MiXCR, keeping productive beta chains. Each entry merges the rows of one CDR3 protein and shows their most common DNA and genes. The V and J calls and clone size come from TCRdb's table, not from the authors' own analysis. The sample records about 500,000 distinct CDR3 sequences, under 45% of which are singletons. The leading ten clones occupy about 4% of the sample.

Hyperthyroidism patients were newly diagnosed, were aged 18 to 65 years, and had a disease duration under 2 months. Patients with other autoimmune diseases, uncontrolled infections, pregnancy or lactation were excluded. Clinical symptoms, serum thyroxine, TRAb, thyroid ultrasound and orbital computed tomography formed the basis of the diagnosis. Total RNA was extracted using Trizol reagent, and RNA quality was checked on an Agilent 2100 Bioanalyzer. CDR1 MDHEN and CDR2 SYDVKM were looked up in the germline V gene. V trim: 6 bases; J trim: 10 bases; unmatched bases: 5. Including the terminal cysteine and phenylalanine, the CDR3 comprises 11 residues. Only the CDR3 part of the read is kept: 33 bases, read in frame from the first base. The full study reports these points: Most expanded thyroid clonotypes with frequency above 0.001 were also detected in blood, suggesting blood repertoires may reflect the thyroid immune response. Sample size was not statistically predetermined, and group allocation was not concealed from the investigators. In validation, the model predicted ophthalmopathy progression with about 70% sensitivity and roughly 72% specificity; fewer than 15 predicted patients were CT-confirmed with GO in a median of approximately six months. Ophthalmopathy was separated from stable hyperthyroidism by the 13-signature model with 87.88% sensitivity and around 81% specificity in cross-validation and with 80%/75% in the test set.

The receptor chain draws on TRBV28 and TRBJ1-2; 7 junctional bases match TRBD1. The TCR was taken from an adult man with Graves' hyperthyroidism. The sequenced sample was peripheral blood or thyroid tissue (not recorded which). The DNA sequence is as follows: TGTGCCAGCAGCAGTCAGGGGGACTACACCTTC. Its product reads: CASSSQGDYTF.